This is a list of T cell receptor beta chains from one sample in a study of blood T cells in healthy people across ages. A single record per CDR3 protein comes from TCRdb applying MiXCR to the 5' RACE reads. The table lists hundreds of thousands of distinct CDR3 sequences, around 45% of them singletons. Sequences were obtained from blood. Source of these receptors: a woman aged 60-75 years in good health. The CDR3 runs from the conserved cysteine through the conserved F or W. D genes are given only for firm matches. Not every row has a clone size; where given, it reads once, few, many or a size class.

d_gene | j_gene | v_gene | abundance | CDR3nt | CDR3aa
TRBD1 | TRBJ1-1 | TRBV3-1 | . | TGTGCCAGCAGCCAAGATTGGGCGGGGACAGGCACTGAAGCTTTCTTT | CASSQDWAGTGTEAFF
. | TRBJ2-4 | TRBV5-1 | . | TGCGCCAGCAGCTATGTCGGGGCAGGGCTGGGAAACATTCAGTACTTC | CASSYVGAGLGNIQYF
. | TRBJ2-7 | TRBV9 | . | TGTGCCAGCAGACCGGGACTTGCTTCCAGCGAGCAGTACTTC | CASRPGLASSEQYF
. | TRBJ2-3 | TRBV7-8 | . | TGTGCCAGCAGCTTTGGGGGTTCTACGCAGTATTTT | CASSFGGSTQYF
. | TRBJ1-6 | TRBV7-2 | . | TGTGCCAGCAGCTTACAGGGACTTGGGAATTCACCCCTCCACTTT | CASSLQGLGNSPLHF
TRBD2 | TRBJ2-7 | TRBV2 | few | TGTGCCAGCAGTGAAACTAGCGGAGACTCCTACGAGCAGTACTTC | CASSETSGDSYEQYF
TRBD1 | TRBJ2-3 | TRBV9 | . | TGTGCCAGCAGCGGAAGGACAGGGGCGACAGATACGCAGTATTTT | CASSGRTGATDTQYF
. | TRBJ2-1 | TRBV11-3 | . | TGTGCCAGCAGCTTAGATAACCGGAATGAGCAGTTCTTC | CASSLDNRNEQFF
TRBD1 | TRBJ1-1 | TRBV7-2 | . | TGTGCCAGCAGCACTGGACAGGGGATGGACACTGAAGCTTTCTTT | CASSTGQGMDTEAFF
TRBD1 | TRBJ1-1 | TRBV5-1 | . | TGCGCCAGCAGCTTAGCGGGACAGGGTGTGGGCACTGAAGCTTTCTTT | CASSLAGQGVGTEAFF
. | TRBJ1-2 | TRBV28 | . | TGTGCCAGCACCCTCCGCGGAAGCTACACCTTC | CASTLRGSYTF
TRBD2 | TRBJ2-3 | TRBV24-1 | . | TGTACCACCAGTGATTCGACTAGCGGGGCAACAGATACGCAGTATTTT | CTTSDSTSGATDTQYF
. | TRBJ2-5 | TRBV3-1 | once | TGTGCCAGCAGCCGAATAGAACCGGGACAAGCACAAGAGACCCAGTACTTC | CASSRIEPGQAQETQYF
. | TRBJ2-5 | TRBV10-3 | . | TGTGCCATCAGTGTAGAGTGGCAGCCGGAGACCCAGTACTTC | CAISVEWQPETQYF
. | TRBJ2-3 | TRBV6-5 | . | TGTGCCAGCAGATCGACAGGAACAACAGATACGCAGTATTTT | CASRSTGTTDTQYF
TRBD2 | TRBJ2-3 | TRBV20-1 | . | TGCAGTGCTGAAGTAGCGGGAGGCTATTTTGGAGATACGCAGTATTTT | CSAEVAGGYFGDTQYF
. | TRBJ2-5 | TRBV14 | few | TGTGCCAGCAGCCGAGGATTTCGAGAGACCCAGTACTTC | CASSRGFRETQYF
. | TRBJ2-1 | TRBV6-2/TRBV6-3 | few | TGTGCCAGCTGCAGGGGGGGCTCCTACAATGAGCAGTTCTTC | CASCRGGSYNEQFF
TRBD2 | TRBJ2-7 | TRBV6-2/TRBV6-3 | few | TGTGCCAGCAGTTACCTAGCGGGAGGATCTGCCGAGCAGTACTTC | CASSYLAGGSAEQYF
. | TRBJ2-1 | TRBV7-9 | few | TGTGCCAGCAGCTACGGACGCTTCGGGACGGAAGACAATGAGCAGTTCTTC | CASSYGRFGTEDNEQFF
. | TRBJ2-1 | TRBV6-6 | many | TGTGCCAGCAGTTACGGACGCAATGAGCAGTTCTTC | CASSYGRNEQFF
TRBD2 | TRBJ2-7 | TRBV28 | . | TGTGCCAGTCGGGACTACGACCACTCCTACGAGCAGTACTTC | CASRDYDHSYEQYF
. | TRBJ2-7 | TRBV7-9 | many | TGTGCCAGCAGCCGGAGGGGGCACCAATTGGACGAGCAGTACTTC | CASSRRGHQLDEQYF
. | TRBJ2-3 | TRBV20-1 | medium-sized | TGCAGTGCTAGATCCCCCCCCTCGGGGGAGGTAGGGAGAGATACGCAGTATTTT | CSARSPPSGEVGRDTQYF
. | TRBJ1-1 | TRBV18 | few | TGTGCCAGCTCAACGGCGGGGGGCGCGGGAACTGAAGCTTTCTTT | CASSTAGGAGTEAFF
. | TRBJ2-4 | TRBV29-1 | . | TGCAGCGTTGAAACTAGCCGGGGGATTAGCAACGGGCAGTACTTC | CSVETSRGISNGQYF
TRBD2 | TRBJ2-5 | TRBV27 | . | TGTGCCAGCAGTACAACTGGACTAGAGATGTACTTC | CASSTTGLEMYF
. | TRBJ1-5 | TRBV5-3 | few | TGTGCCAGAAGCTTGGGGACGGGACAATTAAATCAGCCCCAGCATTTT | CARSLGTGQLNQPQHF
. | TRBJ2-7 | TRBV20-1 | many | TGCAGTGCTAGTGATGTATCGGCCTACGAGCAGTACTTC | CSASDVSAYEQYF
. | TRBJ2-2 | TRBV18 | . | TGTGCCAGCTCACCATCAGTAGTTGACTACACCGGGGAGCTGTTTTTT | CASSPSVVDYTGELFF
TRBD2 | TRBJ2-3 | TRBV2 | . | TGTGCCAGCACCTACTCCGGGACTACCTTAGATGCGCAGTATTTT | CASTYSGTTLDAQYF
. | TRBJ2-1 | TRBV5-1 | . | TGCGCCAGCAGCTTGGAGTCAGGGCGCAATGAGCAGTTCTTC | CASSLESGRNEQFF
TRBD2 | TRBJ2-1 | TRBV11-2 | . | TGTGCCAGCAGCGAGGGGAAGCTAGCGGGAGGTATTTACAATGAGCAGTTCTTC | CASSEGKLAGGIYNEQFF
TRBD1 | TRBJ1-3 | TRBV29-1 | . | TGCAGCGCTAGCCGGGACAGGGTAAACACCATATATTTT | CSASRDRVNTIYF
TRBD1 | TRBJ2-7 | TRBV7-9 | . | TGTGCCAGCAGCTTGGCGGACAGGCAATACGAGCAGTACTTC | CASSLADRQYEQYF
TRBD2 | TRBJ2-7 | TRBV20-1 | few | TGCAGTGCTAGAGTTTGGTCGGGGGGGACCGATGAGCAGTACTTC | CSARVWSGGTDEQYF
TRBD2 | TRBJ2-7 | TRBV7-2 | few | TGTGCCAGCAGCTTAGATCGGGGGGGTTACTACGAGCAGTACTTC | CASSLDRGGYYEQYF
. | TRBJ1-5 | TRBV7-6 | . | TGTGCCAGCAGCTTAGCGGCAGGGTGGCATAGCAATCAGCCCCAGCATTTT | CASSLAAGWHSNQPQHF
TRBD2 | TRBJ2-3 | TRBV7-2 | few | TGTGCCAGCAGCGTTAGCGGGAGCGATACGCAGTATTTT | CASSVSGSDTQYF
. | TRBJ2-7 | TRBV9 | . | TGTGCCAGCAGCGTAGGGACAGACCCCTACGAGCAGTACTTC | CASSVGTDPYEQYF
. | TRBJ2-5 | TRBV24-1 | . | TGTGCCACCGGTGATTTTAGAGCCGGGCGGGAAGAGACCCAGTACTTC | CATGDFRAGREETQYF
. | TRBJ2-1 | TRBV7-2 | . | TGTGCCACCGCGGTAGCAGTCTACAATGAGCAGTTCTTC | CATAVAVYNEQFF
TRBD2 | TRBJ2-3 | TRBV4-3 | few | TGCGCCAGCAGCCGCGGACTAGCGGGAGCTGTAATAGTGGCAGATACGCAGTATTTT | CASSRGLAGAVIVADTQYF
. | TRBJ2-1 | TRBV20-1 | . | TGCAGTGCTGGGATGGGTTCGAGACAATACGAGCAGTTCTTC | CSAGMGSRQYEQFF
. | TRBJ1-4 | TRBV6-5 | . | TGTGCCAGCAGAAAATTTGGACAGTTGGGTGAAAAACTGTTTTTT | CASRKFGQLGEKLFF
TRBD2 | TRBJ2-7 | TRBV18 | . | TGTGCCAGCACGGGACTAGGCCCCGCCGAGCGGTACTTC | CASTGLGPAERYF
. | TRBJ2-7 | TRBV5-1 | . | TGCGCCAGCAGCTTGGAGGTAGCGGCCACCTACGAGCAGTACTTC | CASSLEVAATYEQYF
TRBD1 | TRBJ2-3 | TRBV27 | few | TGTGCCAGCAGTCCCTCGACAGGGGGCACAGATACGCAGTATTTT | CASSPSTGGTDTQYF
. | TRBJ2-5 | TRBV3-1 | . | TGTGCCAGCAGCCAAGAAGCCGGGACACCGGAACAATTGTGGACCCAGTACTTC | CASSQEAGTPEQLWTQYF
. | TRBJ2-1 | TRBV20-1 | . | TGCAGTGCTCGCCTCGTGGGGGGAATCTACAATGAGCAGTTCTTC | CSARLVGGIYNEQFF
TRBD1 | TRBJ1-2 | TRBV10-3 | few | TGTGCCATCAGTGAAGGCAGGGGGCCGGGCTACACCTTC | CAISEGRGPGYTF
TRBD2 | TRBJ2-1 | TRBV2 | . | TGTGCCAGCAGTGAGATGCCCTGGGTTTGGACTAGCGGGGACTCCTACAATGAGCAGTTCTTC | CASSEMPWVWTSGDSYNEQFF
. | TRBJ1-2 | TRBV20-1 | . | TGCAGTACCATTTGGGGCGGCTATGGCTACACCTTC | CSTIWGGYGYTF
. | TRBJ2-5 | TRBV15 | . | TGTGCCACCAGCAGAGATGTGGCAGTAGGGGGTGAGACCCAGTACTTC | CATSRDVAVGGETQYF
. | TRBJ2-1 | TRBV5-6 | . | TGTGCCAGCAGCACAGGGACCTCTTTATACAATGAGCAGTTCTTC | CASSTGTSLYNEQFF
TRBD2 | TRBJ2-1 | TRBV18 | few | TGTGCCAGCTCCCTTGCCGGGACTAGCGTCAACAATGAGCAGTTCTTC | CASSLAGTSVNNEQFF